This is a list of T cell receptor beta chains from one sample in a study of T cell responses to AZD1222 COVID-19 vaccine. Libraries were prepared by immunoSEQ multiplex PCR; TCRdb keeps only in-frame clonotypes and omits some of them. Among around 140,000 clones listed, 91% were seen once. The source was peripheral blood, collected 28 days after the second AZD1222 dose. The receptors derive from an adult who received the AZD1222 COVID-19 vaccine. CDR3s include the opening cysteine and the closing phenylalanine or tryptophan.

V,J,CDR3
TRBV5-6,TRBJ2-7,CASSLRETGSYEQYF
TRBV19,TRBJ1-4,CASSIDLARPGEKLFF
TRBV6-2/TRBV6-3,TRBJ2-5,CASSYGGLTQYF
TRBV7-2,TRBJ1-3,CASSLETGRIIYF
TRBV19,TRBJ1-1,CASCRVLGTEAFF
TRBV19,TRBJ2-3,CASGGLVGTDTQYF
TRBV11-1,TRBJ2-1,CASSFVAGGGNEQFF
TRBV27,TRBJ2-5,CASGPREVTQYF
TRBV4-3,TRBJ2-1,CASSQDLGRAYNEQFF
TRBV11-3,TRBJ2-7,CASSPSSVSYEQYF
TRBV7-9,TRBJ2-5,CASSLGPVRDQETQYF
TRBV5-4,TRBJ2-1,CASSRGQGANVDEQFF